This T cell receptor (beta chain) emerged from a study of blood T cell repertoires in COVID-19. Per the authors' pipeline: Using reference gene primer amplification, nucleated cell counts were estimated. The method was immunoSEQ multiplex PCR; TCRdb's version includes in-frame clones alone and lacks a portion of them. The V and J calls and the clone size are those of that table, but D and trimming were determined from the DNA. The sample includes roughly 200,000 clones, 70% to 90% of them seen just once. The CDR3 sequence is 13 residues long. Looked up from germline, CDR1 is SGHRS and CDR2 is YFSETQ. Losses at the gene ends were 4 bases for V and 7 bases for J; bases not matched to a gene: 3.

The chain combines TRBV5-1 with TRBJ2-1; TRBD1 aligns across 9 bases. The clonotype was recovered from a man of 80 years or more with acute or convalescent COVID-19. Sequenced material: peripheral blood. The CDR3 DNA sequence: TGCGCCAGCAGCCGTGGACAGGGGAATGAGCAGTTCTTC. Amino acid sequence: CASSRGQGNEQFF. Full variable domain (outside the CDR3, taken from reference TRBV5-1 and TRBJ2-1): KAGVTQTPRYLIKTRGQQVTLSCSPISGHRSVSWYQQTPGQGLQFLFEYFSETQRNKGNFPGRFSGRQFSNSRSEMNVSTLELGDSALYLCASSRGQGNEQFFGPGTRLTVL.